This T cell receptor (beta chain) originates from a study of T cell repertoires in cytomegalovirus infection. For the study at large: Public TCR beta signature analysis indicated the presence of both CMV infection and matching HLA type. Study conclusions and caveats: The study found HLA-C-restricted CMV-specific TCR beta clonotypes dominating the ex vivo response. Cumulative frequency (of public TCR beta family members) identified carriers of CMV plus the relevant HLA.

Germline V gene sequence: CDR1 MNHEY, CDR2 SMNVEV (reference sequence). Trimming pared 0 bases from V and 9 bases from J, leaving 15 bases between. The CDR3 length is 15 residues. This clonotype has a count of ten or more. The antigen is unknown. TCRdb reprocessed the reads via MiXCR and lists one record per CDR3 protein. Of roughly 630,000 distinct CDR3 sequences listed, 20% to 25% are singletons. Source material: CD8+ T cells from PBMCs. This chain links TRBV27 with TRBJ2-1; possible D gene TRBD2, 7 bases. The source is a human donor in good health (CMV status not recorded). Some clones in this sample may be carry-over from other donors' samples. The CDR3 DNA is TGTGCCAGCAGTTTATCGTGGGGGGGCCGGGGTGAGCAGTTCTTC. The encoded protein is CASSLSWGGRGEQFF.